The clone carrying this T cell receptor (beta chain) was detected a few times. The target antigen is unknown. The ends were cut back, 5 bases at V and 2 bases at J, with 12 bases in the middle. This CDR3 comprises 14 residues. Germline lookup yields CDR1 MNHEY and CDR2 SMNVEV (reference sequence). The PCR employed 60 Vbeta primers together with 13 Jbeta primers. In the study's own analysis: As a later analysis found, there were about 80 million unique TCR beta chains, of which some 9.9 million were shared. Some clones are missing from TCRdb's copy, which holds only in-frame ones; the method was immunoSEQ multiplex PCR. V, J and clone size reflect that table, while D and trimming were determined from the DNA. The table lists 200,000 or so clones, 70% of them singletons. This specimen comes from a study of cytomegalovirus exposure and HLA in healthy donors. The donors, nominally healthy at sampling, likely had unrecorded immune exposures.

Study results and caveats: Cytomegalovirus association was listed for about 160 TCR beta chains. In an earlier analysis, in around 590 donors, most V segments appeared productive either ~87% or ~30% of the time.

Sequencing was carried out using PBMCs. The J gene is TRBJ2-5, the V gene TRBV27; D gene ambiguous. The receptor was isolated from a man aged 35-49 years in good health and CMV-seropositive. CDR3 region: CASSTRFPQETQYF. The CDR3 coding sequence is TGTGCCAGCAGTACGCGTTTTCCTCAAGAGACCCAGTACTTC.